Sequencing of this T cell receptor beta chain was carried out in a study of naive and memory T cell subsets. Germline trimming cut 4 bases from V and 6 bases from J; bases unmatched to any gene: 8. Germline CDR1 reads MGHDK; CDR2 reads SYGVNS. The CDR3 extends over 14 amino acids. The beta constant-region primer was an equimolar mix of two oligonucleotides covering TRBC1 and TRBC2. Via MiXCR, TCRdb re-called the UMI-ligation and nested PCR reads, giving one row per CDR3 protein. The table has about 150,000 distinct CDR3 sequences, approximately 15% seen once. The source of this sequence is a human donor in good health. The genes are TRBV25-1 and TRBJ1-2; 7 bases match TRBD1. Material for sequencing was naive CD4+ T cells from blood. CDR3 loop: CASSAPGGRDGYTF. CDR3 nucleotides: TGTGCCAGCAGTGCCCCAGGGGGTCGGGATGGCTACACCTTC.